These 16 T cell receptor beta chains originate from one sample sequenced in a study of blood T cell repertoires in COVID-19. The protocol was immunoSEQ multiplex PCR, while the TCRdb copy is restricted to in-frame clones and leaves out a portion. Of 150,000 to 200,000 clones in the sample, over 70% were seen once. The sequenced material came from peripheral blood. The receptors stem from a man in his fifties or sixties with active or convalescent COVID-19.

V is TRBV5-1 and J is TRBJ2-1; 7 bases are shared with TRBD2. CDR3 length: 14 residues. Germline V CDR1 and CDR2: SGHRS, YFSETQ. V was pared by 3 bases and J by 6 bases, with 6 bases of the junction left unmatched. CDR3: CASSWAGAPNEQFF. In DNA form, the CDR3 reads TGCGCCAGCAGCTGGGCGGGAGCCCCCAATGAGCAGTTCTTC.

The chain couples TRBV24-1 to TRBJ2-1, with 12 bases identical to TRBD2. This CDR3 spans 17 amino acids. Trimming cost V 1 base and J 1 base; bases outside gene matches: 1. Germline V gene data show CDR1 as KGHDR and CDR2 as SFDVKD. This chain's CDR3 is CATSDFTSGRSYNEQFF. CDR3 sequence (DNA): TGTGCCACCAGTGATTTTACTAGCGGGAGGTCCTACAATGAGCAGTTCTTC.

V and J are TRBV2 and TRBJ1-5, with D possibly TRBD1 on 5 matching bases. The CDR3 has 15 residues. CDR1 and CDR2 from the germline V gene are SNHLY and FYNNEI. The V end was cut by 2 bases, the J end by 2 bases, with 10 bases between. The CDR3, as DNA: TGTGCCAGCAGTGAAAGGGGAGGGGGCAATCAGCCCCAGCATTTT. Translating gives CASSERGGGNQPQHF.

This clone has just a few counts. V gene TRBV29-1 combines with J gene TRBJ1-6, with D tentatively TRBD1 (5 bases). Between the trimmed V and J ends, which lost 6 bases and 1 base, there was a span of 10 bases. The CDR3 runs 14 residues. Germline V CDR1 and CDR2: SQVTM, ANQGSEA. This CDR3 is CSVAGGSYNSPLHF. CDR3 nucleotides: TGCAGCGTCGCTGGGGGGTCCTATAATTCACCCCTCCACTTT.

The gene calls are TRBV7-2 and TRBJ2-7, with D unresolved. Trimming took off 5 bases at V and 2 bases at J, with 10 bases between the two ends. CDR1 is SGHTA, CDR2 FQGNSA, per germline. The CDR3 spans 13 residues. The CDR3 region has the DNA TGTGCCAGCAGCCCAGGTATAGCCTACGAGCAGTACTTC. Translation gives CASSPGIAYEQYF. The full variable domain, its missing parts supplied by reference TRBV7-2 and TRBJ2-7, is GAGVSQSPSNKVTEKGKDVELRCDPISGHTALYWYRQSLGQGLEFLIYFQGNSAPDKSGLPSDRFSAERTGGSVSTLTIQRTQQEDSAVYLCASSPGIAYEQYFGPGTRLTVT.

The J gene is TRBJ1-1, the V gene TRBV7-2; no reliable D call. The germline gives CDR1 SGHTA, CDR2 FQGNSA. Between the trimmed V and J ends, which lost 3 bases and 6 bases, there was a span of 14 bases. The length of the CDR3 is 14 residues. The chain's CDR3 is CASSFQRQTPEAFF. In DNA, the CDR3 is TGTGCCAGCAGCTTCCAGAGGCAAACACCTGAAGCTTTCTTT.

The CDR3 coding sequence is TGTGCCAGCAGCTTATTGGGCCTAGCGGGAGGCGAGCAGTACTTC. Amino acids: CASSLLGLAGGEQYF. The chain carries TRBV7-9 and TRBJ2-7; 11 bases are a match to TRBD2. This CDR3 has 15 residues. Looked up from germline, CDR1 is SEHNR and CDR2 is FQNEAQ (reference sequence). With 2 bases clipped from V and 6 bases from J, the junction kept 6 bases outside the gene matches.

The V and J genes are TRBV7-2 and TRBJ1-3; D may be TRBD1 (6 bases). V was shortened by 1 base and J by 2 bases, with 6 bases between the two germline ends. The CDR3 covers 14 residues. Looked up from germline, CDR1 is SGHTA and CDR2 is FQGNSA. In DNA, the CDR3 is TGTGCCAGCAGCTTAGGGACAGCTGGAAACACCATATATTTT. Protein: CASSLGTAGNTIYF.

The J gene is TRBJ2-2, the V gene TRBV6-2 or TRBV6-3; 10 bases match TRBD2. The CDR3 has 16 amino acids. Germline CDR1 MNHEY, CDR2 SVGEGT. V trimming: 0 bases; J trimming: 3 bases; junction bases outside the gene matches: 1. The CDR3 region is CASSYSLAGYTGELFF. The DNA for the CDR3 is TGTGCCAGCAGTTACTCACTAGCGGGATACACCGGGGAGCTGTTTTTT.

This rearrangement joins TRBV4-1 to TRBJ1-5; 11 bases match TRBD1. The CDR3 sequence is 17 residues long. Germline CDR1 MGHRA, CDR2 YSYEKL. V was clipped by 2 bases and J by 2 bases; unmatched bases: 5. The CDR3 bases are TGCGCCAGCAGCCAACAATGGACAGGGGGCGGCAATCAGCCCCAGCATTTT. It is translated as CASSQQWTGGGNQPQHF.

CDR3 DNA sequence: TGTGCCAGCAGTTTATCCTCACGACAGGGCCTCTCTGGAAACACCATATATTTT. It encodes CASSLSSRQGLSGNTIYF. This sequence joins TRBV27 and TRBJ1-3; 7 nucleotides agree with TRBD1. The CDR3 has 18 amino acids. V lost 0 bases to trimming and J lost 0 bases; unmatched junction nucleotides: 8. The germline V gene encodes CDR1 MNHEY and CDR2 SMNVEV (reference sequence).

The V call is TRBV29-1, the J call TRBJ1-2; D is unresolved. Germline CDR1 SQVTM, CDR2 ANQGSEA. The CDR3 contains 10 residues. Trimming took off 5 bases at V and 6 bases at J, with 7 bases between the two ends. The CDR3 protein is CSVYRDGYTF. CDR3 bases: TGCAGCGTTTACCGGGATGGCTACACCTTC.

With respect to this clone: Other DNA sequences in the same sample also yield this CDR3. The rearrangement joins TRBV28 to TRBJ1-5; 8 nucleotides line up with TRBD1. Germline CDR1 is MDHEN and CDR2 is SYDVKM. V lost 3 bases, J lost 2 bases, and 3 bases stayed unmatched. The CDR3 runs 15 residues. CDR3 nucleotide sequence: TGTGCCAGCAGTTTGGCAGGGGGCGGCAATCAGCCCCAGCATTTT. Translated, it gives CASSLAGGGNQPQHF.

The table lists this clone with a few counts. The chain combines TRBV29-1 with TRBJ2-2, with a possible D match to TRBD2 (6 bases). Germline CDR1 is SQVTM and CDR2 is ANQGSEA. Trimming removed 7 bases from V and 7 bases from J, with 31 bases in between. This CDR3 comprises 18 residues. The CDR3 is CSAIIFLASGVVGGELFF. CDR3 nucleotides: TGCAGCGCTATAATATTTCTAGCATCGGGAGTCGTAGGCGGGGAGCTGTTTTTT.

The chain uses TRBV14 and TRBJ2-2; D might be TRBD2 (6 bases). The CDR3 has 14 amino acids. V was clipped by 0 bases and J by 6 bases, with 8 bases between them. CDR1 and CDR2 (germline): SGHDN, FVKESK. CDR3 amino acids: CASSQDRGSGELFF. The DNA of the CDR3 is TGTGCCAGCAGCCAAGATCGGGGGTCCGGGGAGCTGTTTTTT. Full variable domain (rest looked up from reference TRBV14 and TRBJ2-2): EAGVTQFPSHSVIEKGQTVTLRCDPISGHDNLYWYRRVMGKEIKFLLHFVKESKQDESGMPNNRFLAERTGGTYSTLKVQPAELEDSGVYFCASSQDRGSGELFFGEGSRLTVL.

A few counts support this clone. V gene TRBV6-5 combines with J gene TRBJ2-7, with D perhaps matching TRBD2 (6 bases). CDR1 and CDR2 from the germline V gene are MNHEY and SVGAGI. V lost 5 bases and J lost 3, with 17 bases in between. The CDR3 is 15 residues long. CDR3 DNA: TGTGCCAGCAGTCAGAGCGGGCTGCAGCTCTACGAGCAGTACTTC. This gives the protein CASSQSGLQLYEQYF.